This T cell receptor beta chain originates from a study of cytomegalovirus exposure and HLA in healthy donors. The PCR employed 60 Vbeta primers together with 13 Jbeta primers. The repertoire was sequenced with immunoSEQ multiplex PCR; TCRdb's copy has only in-frame clones and lacks some. The sample contains under 200,000 clones, 80% to 85% of which appear only once. About this clone itself: Its antigen remains unknown.

The CDR3 is made up of 18 amino acids. Germline V gene sequence: CDR1 SNHLY, CDR2 FYNNEI. Losses at the gene ends were 6 bases for V and 4 bases for J; bases not matched to a gene: 21. Regarding the study as a whole: Immune exposure data for these donors was limited to CMV serostatus. Cytomegalovirus association was listed for around 180 TCR beta chains.

The sample taken for sequencing was PBMCs. The chain carries TRBV2 and TRBJ2-7; 7 positions agree with TRBD2. This sequence was found in a man between 25 and 39 years old in good health and CMV-seronegative. The CDR3 nucleotides read TGTGCCAGCAGCGGGGAGGGCGGGAGTGACGGGACCCCTTACGAGCAGTACTTC. Translation gives CASSGEGGSDGTPYEQYF.